These T cell receptor beta chains were read from a single sample in a study of regulatory T cells in long-lasting Graves disease. MiXCR, applied by TCRdb to the multiplex PCR reads, yields one record per CDR3 protein. The sample consists of more than 350,000 distinct CDR3 sequences, roughly a fifth of them appearing once. The sequencing here drew on peripheral blood mononuclear cells (PBMCs), taken when the disease was refractory, from a patient treated with antithyroid drugs. These receptors were collected from a female donor with Graves disease. CDR3s include the opening cysteine and the closing phenylalanine or tryptophan. Fields, in order: J gene, clone size, D gene, V gene, CDR3 DNA, CDR3 protein. D genes are given only for firm matches. The size entry is marked missing in some rows and otherwise reads once, few, many or a size class.

j_call: TRBJ2-2; clone_size: many; d_call: .; v_call: TRBV19; cdr3_nt: TGTGCCAGTAGTATAGGGACGACCGGGGAGCTGTTTTTT; cdr3_aa: CASSIGTTGELFF
j_call: TRBJ2-2; clone_size: .; d_call: .; v_call: TRBV7-9; cdr3_nt: TGTGCCAGCAGCTTAGCGGACGGGGAGCTGTTTTTT; cdr3_aa: CASSLADGELFF
j_call: TRBJ2-7; clone_size: .; d_call: TRBD2; v_call: TRBV5-1; cdr3_nt: TGCGCCAGCAGCTTGGTAACTAGCGGAGATATATTCTACGAGCAGTACTTC; cdr3_aa: CASSLVTSGDIFYEQYF
j_call: TRBJ1-1; clone_size: few; d_call: .; v_call: TRBV5-1; cdr3_nt: TGCGCCAGCAGCCTCGACAGCTCTGGAAGTTACGAAGCTTTCTTT; cdr3_aa: CASSLDSSGSYEAFF
j_call: TRBJ1-5; clone_size: few; d_call: .; v_call: TRBV15; cdr3_nt: TGTGCCACCAGCAGAGATCGAACAATTAGCAATCAGCCCCAGCATTTT; cdr3_aa: CATSRDRTISNQPQHF
j_call: TRBJ1-1; clone_size: many; d_call: .; v_call: TRBV30; cdr3_nt: TGTGCCTGGAGTGGGACATCGAACACTGAAGCTTTCTTT; cdr3_aa: CAWSGTSNTEAFF
j_call: TRBJ1-6; clone_size: .; d_call: .; v_call: TRBV27; cdr3_nt: TGTGCCAGCAGTTTGAGATATAATTCACCCCTCCACTTT; cdr3_aa: CASSLRYNSPLHF
j_call: TRBJ2-2; clone_size: .; d_call: TRBD2; v_call: TRBV5-1; cdr3_nt: TGCGCCAGCACTAGCGGGGGAGGAACCGGGGAGCTGGTTTTT; cdr3_aa: CASTSGGGTGELVF
j_call: TRBJ1-2; clone_size: .; d_call: .; v_call: TRBV7-9; cdr3_nt: TGTGCCAGCAGCTCCCAGCTCTCAACGGGGCAGGTCTATGGCTACACCTTC; cdr3_aa: CASSSQLSTGQVYGYTF
j_call: TRBJ1-2; clone_size: .; d_call: .; v_call: TRBV4-2; cdr3_nt: TGTGCCAGCAGCCAAGAAACAAGACCTAACTATGGCTACACCTTC; cdr3_aa: CASSQETRPNYGYTF
j_call: TRBJ2-7; clone_size: many; d_call: TRBD2; v_call: TRBV2; cdr3_nt: TGTGCCAGCAGGGGGCCGGGAGGGAGCTCCTACGAGCAGTACTTC; cdr3_aa: CASRGPGGSSYEQYF
j_call: TRBJ2-5; clone_size: many; d_call: TRBD2; v_call: TRBV20-1; cdr3_nt: TGCAGTGCTAGAGGCCTAGCGGGAGAACAAGAGACCCAGTACTTC; cdr3_aa: CSARGLAGEQETQYF
j_call: TRBJ1-2; clone_size: many; d_call: .; v_call: TRBV10-3; cdr3_nt: TGTGCCATCAGTGAGTCGGAGACCGGGAGGATAAACTATGGCTACACCTTC; cdr3_aa: CAISESETGRINYGYTF
j_call: TRBJ2-7; clone_size: many; d_call: TRBD2; v_call: TRBV27; cdr3_nt: TGTGCCAGCAAGCTAGCGGGGACCTACGAGCAGTACTTC; cdr3_aa: CASKLAGTYEQYF
j_call: TRBJ1-3; clone_size: .; d_call: .; v_call: TRBV28; cdr3_nt: TGTGCCAGCAGTCGACCAGGGACTTTTACTGGAAACACCATATATTTT; cdr3_aa: CASSRPGTFTGNTIYF
j_call: TRBJ1-5; clone_size: many; d_call: .; v_call: TRBV27; cdr3_nt: TGTGCCAGCAGTTTAGTTTCACAGGGCAATCAGCCCCAGCATTTT; cdr3_aa: CASSLVSQGNQPQHF
j_call: TRBJ2-1; clone_size: once; d_call: TRBD2; v_call: TRBV27; cdr3_nt: TGTGCCAGCAACTTAGCGGGGGTGTCCTACAATGAGCAGTTCTTC; cdr3_aa: CASNLAGVSYNEQFF
j_call: TRBJ1-1; clone_size: few; d_call: .; v_call: TRBV19; cdr3_nt: TGTGCCAGTAGTAGCGGGGGTGGTGAAGCTTTCTTT; cdr3_aa: CASSSGGGEAFF
j_call: TRBJ2-7; clone_size: .; d_call: TRBD1; v_call: TRBV6-2/TRBV6-3; cdr3_nt: TGTGCCAGCAGTTCGGACAGGGGAAACTACGAGCAGTACTTC; cdr3_aa: CASSSDRGNYEQYF
j_call: TRBJ2-5; clone_size: .; d_call: TRBD2; v_call: TRBV2; cdr3_nt: TGTGCCAGCAGGCGTAGCGGGCGACAAGAGACCCAGTACTTC; cdr3_aa: CASRRSGRQETQYF
j_call: TRBJ2-7; clone_size: few; d_call: .; v_call: TRBV20-1; cdr3_nt: TGCAGTGCTAGGGATAGCGGAACCTACGAGCAGTACTTC; cdr3_aa: CSARDSGTYEQYF
j_call: TRBJ1-5; clone_size: .; d_call: TRBD1; v_call: TRBV18; cdr3_nt: TGTGCCAGCTCATTACAGGGGCCGCCCCAGCATTTT; cdr3_aa: CASSLQGPPQHF
j_call: TRBJ2-2; clone_size: few; d_call: TRBD2; v_call: TRBV7-2; cdr3_nt: TGTGCCAGCAGCTTCAGCGCGTCTAGCGGGAACACCGGGGAGCTGTTTTTT; cdr3_aa: CASSFSASSGNTGELFF
j_call: TRBJ1-6; clone_size: .; d_call: TRBD1; v_call: TRBV6-1; cdr3_nt: TGTGCCAGCAGTGAAAGGACAGGGGGACCTTCACCCCTCCACTTT; cdr3_aa: CASSERTGGPSPLHF
j_call: TRBJ1-1; clone_size: few; d_call: .; v_call: TRBV20-1; cdr3_nt: TGCAGTGCCTCCGGGGGGCAGGAAGCTTTCTTT; cdr3_aa: CSASGGQEAFF
j_call: TRBJ1-4; clone_size: many; d_call: .; v_call: TRBV25-1; cdr3_nt: TGTGCCAGCAGTGAAAGAGTTTTCAGGCTAGGAGTTAATGAAAAACTGTTTTTT; cdr3_aa: CASSERVFRLGVNEKLFF
j_call: TRBJ2-1; clone_size: few; d_call: .; v_call: TRBV28; cdr3_nt: TGTGCCAGCAGTCGGTACAATGAGCAGTTCTTC; cdr3_aa: CASSRYNEQFF
j_call: TRBJ2-6; clone_size: many; d_call: .; v_call: TRBV6-1; cdr3_nt: TGTGCCAGCATCCCGGCGGGCTCTGGGGCCAACGTCCTGACTTTC; cdr3_aa: CASIPAGSGANVLTF
j_call: TRBJ2-7; clone_size: few; d_call: .; v_call: TRBV7-9; cdr3_nt: TGTGCCAGCAGCTTAGGGGTGGGACTCACTAACTACGAGCAGTACTTC; cdr3_aa: CASSLGVGLTNYEQYF
j_call: TRBJ2-1; clone_size: .; d_call: TRBD1; v_call: TRBV2; cdr3_nt: TGTGCCAGACGCGATCCGGGACAGGGGAGGAATGAGCAGTTCTTC; cdr3_aa: CARRDPGQGRNEQFF
j_call: TRBJ2-7; clone_size: .; d_call: .; v_call: TRBV3-1; cdr3_nt: TGTGCCAGCAGCCGAAGTTCCACGGTGGTAGTCGGGTCCGCCTACGAGCAGTACTTC; cdr3_aa: CASSRSSTVVVGSAYEQYF
j_call: TRBJ1-1; clone_size: many; d_call: .; v_call: TRBV5-6; cdr3_nt: TGTGCCAGCAGCCGGTCCCGACAGGTGGGGAACACTGAAGCTTTCTTT; cdr3_aa: CASSRSRQVGNTEAFF
j_call: TRBJ1-2; clone_size: many; d_call: .; v_call: TRBV2; cdr3_nt: TGTGCCAGCAGTGCCTCCTATGGCTACACCTTC; cdr3_aa: CASSASYGYTF
j_call: TRBJ2-2; clone_size: few; d_call: TRBD2; v_call: TRBV3-1; cdr3_nt: TGTGCCAGCAGCCAAGACGGGGGGTCGGGAGAAACCGGGGAGCTGTTTTTT; cdr3_aa: CASSQDGGSGETGELFF